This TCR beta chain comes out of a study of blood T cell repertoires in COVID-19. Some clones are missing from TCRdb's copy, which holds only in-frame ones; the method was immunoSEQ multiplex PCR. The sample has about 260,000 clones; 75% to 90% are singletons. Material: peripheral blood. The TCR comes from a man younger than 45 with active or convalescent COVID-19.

The CDR3 nucleotides are TGTGCCAGCACCAAAGCAGGGGGCTCGAACACCGGGGAGCTGTTTTTT. This translates into CASTKAGGSNTGELFF. The J gene is TRBJ2-2, the V gene TRBV7-9, with TRBD1 matching 8 bases. Germline lookup yields CDR1 SEHNR and CDR2 FQNEAQ (reference sequence). V was pared by 7 bases and J by 0 bases, with 7 bases of the junction left unmatched. The CDR3 runs to 16 residues.